This TCR beta chain was retrieved from a study of CD8+CD57+ T cells in acquired aplastic anemia. This clonotype was seen only a few times. Profiles of TCR beta VDJ and CDR3 were generated from a genomic DNA template. TCRdb used MiXCR to reprocess the reads, holding one entry per CDR3 protein. The sample contains about 160,000 distinct CDR3 sequences, approximately 43% of which appear only once. CDR1 SQVTM and CDR2 ANQGSEA come from the germline V gene. V shed 6 bases and J shed 8 bases, with 19 bases lying between them. The CDR3 totals 13 residues. The V call is TRBV29-1, the J call TRBJ1-2, with D unresolved. The sample comprised sorted CD4+, CD8+, or CD8+CD57+ T cells (not recorded which) from PBMCs. The clonotype comes from a human donor in good health. The CDR3 protein is CSVGSAASGGYTF. For the CDR3, the DNA is TGCAGCGTCGGTTCGGCCGCGAGTGGGGGCTACACCTTC.